The 2 T cell receptor beta chains below come from one sample, sequenced in a study of CD8+CD57+ T cells in acquired aplastic anemia. TCR beta VDJ and CDR3 profiling used genomic DNA as template. One entry per CDR3 protein, called by TCRdb with MiXCR from the reads. The table shows about 270,000 distinct CDR3 sequences, with around 60% occurring only once. The sample was sorted CD4+, CD8+, or CD8+CD57+ T cells (not recorded which) from PBMCs. The receptors come from a human donor with severe aplastic anemia or a healthy control (not recorded which).

The table lists this clonotype with a count of one. The V and J genes are TRBV25-1 and TRBJ2-5, with D hard to call. CDR1 and CDR2 (germline): MGHDK, SYGVNS. V shed 1 base and J shed 5 bases, with 2 bases lying between them. The CDR3 spans 11 residues. The DNA for the CDR3 is TGTGCCAGCAGTGAATGGGAGACCCAGTACTTC. Residues: CASSEWETQYF.

The CDR3 loop is CASKGRGLSGAFF. CDR3 coding DNA: TGTGCCAGCAAAGGCAGGGGGTTGAGTGGAGCTTTCTTT. The V and J genes are TRBV2 and TRBJ1-1; 7 bases agree with TRBD1. The CDR3 sequence is 13 residues long. The V segment lost 7 bases and the J segment 10 bases; nucleotides outside the gene matches: 12. CDR1 SNHLY and CDR2 FYNNEI come from the germline V gene.